This TCR beta chain stems from a study of OX40 agonist ivuxolimab in advanced cancers. Study results and limitations: Partly responding patients at 0.1-3.0 mg/kg showed some of the smallest clonal expansion.

TCRdb's table, derived via immunoSEQ multiplex PCR, lists solely in-frame clones and lacks some. Among 100,000 or so clones listed, roughly 87% were seen once. Germline lookup yields CDR1 SNHLY and CDR2 FYNNEI. The CDR3 runs to 14 residues. V lost 10 bases and J 4 bases, leaving 16 bases between the germline ends. Turning to this clone: Its antigen is unknown.

Material: CD4+ or CD8+ T cells sorted from blood, obtained in a trial of the OX40 agonist ivuxolimab. The chain combines TRBV2 with TRBJ2-2; weak D call: TRBD1 (5 bases). This receptor was identified in an adult with an advanced solid tumor such as melanoma, head and neck, liver or kidney cancer. The CDR3 is CATEGVIATGELFF. The CDR3 DNA is TGTGCCACCGAAGGGGTGATCGCCACCGGGGAGCTGTTTTTT.